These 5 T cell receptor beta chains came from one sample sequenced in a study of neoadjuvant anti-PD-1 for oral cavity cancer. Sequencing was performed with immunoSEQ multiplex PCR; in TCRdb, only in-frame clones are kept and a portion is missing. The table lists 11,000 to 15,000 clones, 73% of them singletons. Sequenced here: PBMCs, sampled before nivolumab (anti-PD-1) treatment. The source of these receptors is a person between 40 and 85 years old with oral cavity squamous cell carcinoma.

This chain's CDR3 is CASRTTSWYNTGELFF. CDR3 coding DNA: TGTGCCAGCAGAACGACTAGTTGGTACAACACCGGGGAGCTGTTTTTT. J is TRBJ2-2 and V is TRBV6-6; possibly TRBD2 for D (6 bases). Germline CDR1 and CDR2: MNHNY and SVGAGI (reference sequence). This CDR3 has 16 residues. V was shortened by 6 bases and J by 2 bases, with 16 bases between the two germline ends.

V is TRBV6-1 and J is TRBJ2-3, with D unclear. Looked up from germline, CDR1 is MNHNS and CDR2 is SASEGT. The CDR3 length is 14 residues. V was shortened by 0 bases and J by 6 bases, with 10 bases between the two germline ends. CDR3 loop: CASSEASPRDTQYF. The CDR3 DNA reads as TGTGCCAGCAGTGAAGCTTCCCCACGGGATACGCAGTATTTT.

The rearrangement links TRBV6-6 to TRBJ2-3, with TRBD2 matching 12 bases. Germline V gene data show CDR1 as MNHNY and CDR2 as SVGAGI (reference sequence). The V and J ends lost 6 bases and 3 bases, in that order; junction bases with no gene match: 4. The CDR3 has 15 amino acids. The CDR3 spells CASRSTSGGTDTQYF. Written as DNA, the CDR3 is TGTGCCAGCAGGTCGACTAGCGGGGGAACAGATACGCAGTATTTT.

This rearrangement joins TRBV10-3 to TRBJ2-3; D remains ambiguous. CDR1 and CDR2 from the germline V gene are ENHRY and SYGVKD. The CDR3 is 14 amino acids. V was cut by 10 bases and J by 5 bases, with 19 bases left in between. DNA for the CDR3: TGTGCCACCCACGGCCAACTACGCGGAGATACGCAGTATTTT. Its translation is CATHGQLRGDTQYF.

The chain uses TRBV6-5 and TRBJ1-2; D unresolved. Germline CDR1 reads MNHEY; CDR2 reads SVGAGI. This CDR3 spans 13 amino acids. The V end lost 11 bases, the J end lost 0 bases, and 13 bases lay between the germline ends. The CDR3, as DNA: TGTGCCTGGGCGCCCGGACCTAACTATGGCTACACCTTC. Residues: CAWAPGPNYGYTF.